This T cell receptor beta chain was sequenced for a study of T cells in Graves' hyperthyroidism and ophthalmopathy. Study-level information: Before any treatment, at initial diagnosis, peripheral blood was collected.

Authors of the study amplified TCR beta CDR3 regions from RNA transcripts. The TCR CDR3 was amplified in a first-round RT-PCR using the HTBI primer set. A single record per CDR3 protein comes from TCRdb applying MiXCR to the multiplex PCR reads. The sample yields 550,000 to 850,000 distinct CDR3 sequences, 15% to 20% seen once. The germline CDR1 and CDR2 sequences are SGHRS and YFSETQ. V lost 10 bases and J 6 bases, leaving 5 bases between the germline ends. CDR3 size: 9 residues. The study, taken as a whole, reports: Blood also held most thyroid clonotypes expanded beyond 0.001.

On this clonotype: Its antigen is currently unknown.

Diagnosis rested on symptoms, serum thyroxine and TRAb, thyroid ultrasound, and orbital computed tomography. Sequencing was performed on blood. The chain has TRBV5-1 and TRBJ2-1; D ambiguous. The TCR originated in a woman aged 45-65 years with Graves' hyperthyroidism that later progressed to Graves' ophthalmopathy. CDR3 loop: CAPGNEQFF. CDR3 DNA sequence: TGCGCCCCCGGCAATGAGCAGTTCTTC.